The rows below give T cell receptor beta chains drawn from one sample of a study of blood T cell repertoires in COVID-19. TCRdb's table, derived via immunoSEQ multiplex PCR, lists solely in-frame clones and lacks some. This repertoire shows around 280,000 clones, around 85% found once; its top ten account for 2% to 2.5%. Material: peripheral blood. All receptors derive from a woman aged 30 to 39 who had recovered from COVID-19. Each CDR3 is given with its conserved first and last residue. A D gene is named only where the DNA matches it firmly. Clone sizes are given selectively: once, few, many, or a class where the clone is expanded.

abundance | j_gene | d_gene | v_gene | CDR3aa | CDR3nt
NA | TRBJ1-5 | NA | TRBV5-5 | CASSRTGGVGQPQHF | TGTGCCAGCAGCCGCACGGGGGGCGTTGGTCAGCCCCAGCATTTT
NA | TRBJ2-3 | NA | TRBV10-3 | CAISGVARRTDTQYF | TGTGCCATCAGTGGAGTAGCGAGGCGGACAGATACGCAGTATTTT
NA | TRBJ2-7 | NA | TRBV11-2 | CASTVAAMVEQYF | TGTGCCAGCACAGTGGCCGCCATGGTCGAGCAGTACTTC
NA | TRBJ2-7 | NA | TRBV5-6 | CASTLKGSYEQYF | TGTGCCAGCACTTTAAAGGGGTCCTACGAGCAGTACTTC
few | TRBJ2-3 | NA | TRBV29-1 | CSVETWAGTDTQYF | TGCAGCGTTGAAACCTGGGCAGGGACAGATACGCAGTATTTT
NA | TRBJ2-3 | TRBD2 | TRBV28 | CASSASGRTDTQYF | TGTGCCAGCTCGGCTAGCGGGAGGACAGATACGCAGTATTTT
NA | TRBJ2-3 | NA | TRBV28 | CASSSPPDTQYF | TGTGCCAGCTCCTCTCCCCCAGATACGCAGTATTTT
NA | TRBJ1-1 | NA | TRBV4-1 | CASSWGGTEAFF | TGCGCCAGCAGTTGGGGAGGCACTGAAGCTTTCTTT
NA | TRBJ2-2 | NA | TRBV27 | CASSPIVTGELFF | TGTGCCAGCAGCCCAATTGTCACCGGGGAGCTGTTTTTT
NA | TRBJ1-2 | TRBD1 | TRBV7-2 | CASSLAGGSWADYGYTF | TGTGCCAGCAGCTTAGCAGGGGGCTCCTGGGCGGACTATGGCTACACCTTC
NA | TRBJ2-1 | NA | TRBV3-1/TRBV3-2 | CASSQVSPGGGGDEQFF | TGTGCCAGCAGCCAAGTTTCCCCCGGGGGTGGCGGGGATGAGCAGTTCTTC
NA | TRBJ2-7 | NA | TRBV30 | CAWSVQTAYEQYF | TGTGCCTGGAGTGTACAGACAGCCTACGAGCAGTACTTC
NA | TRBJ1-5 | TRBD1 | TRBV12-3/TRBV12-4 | CASNRQGFQPQHF | TGTGCCAGCAACCGACAGGGGTTTCAGCCCCAGCATTTT
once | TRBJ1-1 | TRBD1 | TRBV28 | CASLQAGQGNTEAFF | TGTGCCAGCCTCCAGGCTGGACAGGGGAACACTGAAGCTTTCTTT
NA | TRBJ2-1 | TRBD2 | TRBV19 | CASSSPREEYNEQFF | TGTGCCAGTAGTAGTCCGCGGGAGGAGTACAATGAGCAGTTCTTC
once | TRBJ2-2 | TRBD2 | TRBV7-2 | CASSKLAGGAAGELFF | TGTGCCAGCAGCAAACTAGCGGGGGGTGCGGCCGGGGAGCTGTTTTTT
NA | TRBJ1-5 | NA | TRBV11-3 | CAREGKGQPQHF | TGTGCCCGGGAGGGGAAGGGTCAGCCCCAGCATTTT
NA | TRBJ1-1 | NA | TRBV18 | CASRLVVGAEAFF | TGTGCCAGCCGGCTAGTTGTGGGAGCGGAGGCTTTCTTT
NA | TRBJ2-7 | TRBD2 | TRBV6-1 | CASSYTGGPYEQYF | TGTGCCAGCAGTTATACGGGAGGGCCTTACGAGCAGTACTTC
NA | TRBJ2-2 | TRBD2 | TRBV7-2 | CASSLERLASTGELFF | TGTGCCAGCAGCTTAGAACGACTAGCGTCCACCGGGGAGCTGTTTTTT
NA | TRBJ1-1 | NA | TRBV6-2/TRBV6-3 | CASSRSTEAFF | TGTGCCAGCAGTCGGTCAACTGAAGCTTTCTTT
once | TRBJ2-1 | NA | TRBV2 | CASSIAGTQGEQFF | TGTGCCAGCAGCATAGCGGGTACCCAGGGGGAGCAGTTCTTC
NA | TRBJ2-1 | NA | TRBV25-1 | CASSEGRLGVDEQFF | TGTGCCAGCAGTGAAGGTCGCCTAGGAGTGGATGAGCAGTTCTTC
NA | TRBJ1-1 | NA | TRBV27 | CASSLGPRGNTEAFF | TGTGCCAGCAGTTTAGGTCCCCGGGGGAACACTGAAGCTTTCTTT
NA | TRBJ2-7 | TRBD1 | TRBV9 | CASSVGTGSTYEQYF | TGTGCCAGCAGCGTAGGGACAGGATCTACCTACGAGCAGTACTTC
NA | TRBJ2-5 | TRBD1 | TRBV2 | CASRRTTGGVETQYF | TGTGCCAGCAGGAGAACGACAGGGGGCGTGGAGACCCAGTACTTC
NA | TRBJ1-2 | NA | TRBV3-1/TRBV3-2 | CASSPAVKASYGYTF | TGTGCCAGCAGCCCAGCCGTCAAAGCGAGCTATGGCTACACCTTC
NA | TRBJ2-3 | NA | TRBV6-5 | CATSPGSDTQYF | TGTGCCACCTCCCCGGGGTCAGATACGCAGTATTTT
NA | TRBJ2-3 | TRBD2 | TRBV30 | CAWSVASGVTDTQYF | TGTGCCTGGAGTGTAGCTAGCGGTGTCACAGATACGCAGTATTTT
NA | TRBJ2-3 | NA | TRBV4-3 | CASSQERTSTDTQYF | TGCGCCAGCAGCCAAGAAAGGACTAGCACAGATACGCAGTATTTT
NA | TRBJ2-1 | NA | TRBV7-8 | CASSSFGRSSYNEQFF | TGTGCCAGCAGCTCCTTTGGGAGAAGCTCCTACAATGAGCAGTTCTTC
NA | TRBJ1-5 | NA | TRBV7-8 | CASSLVGGAGNQPQHF | TGTGCCAGCAGCTTAGTGGGGGGGGCTGGCAATCAGCCCCAGCATTTT
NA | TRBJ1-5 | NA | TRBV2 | CASSGAAQGHQPQHF | TGTGCCAGCAGTGGCGCGGCACAGGGTCATCAGCCCCAGCATTTT
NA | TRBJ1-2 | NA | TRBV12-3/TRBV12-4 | CASSPSANYGYTF | TGTGCCAGCAGCCCCTCAGCTAACTATGGCTACACCTTC
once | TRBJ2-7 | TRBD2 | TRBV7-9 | CASSLKGGSGYEQYF | TGTGCCAGCAGCTTAAAAGGCGGGAGCGGCTACGAGCAGTACTTC
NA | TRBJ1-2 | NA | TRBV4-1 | CASSQGGGNYGYTF | TGCGCCAGCAGCCAAGGAGGGGGAAACTATGGCTACACCTTC
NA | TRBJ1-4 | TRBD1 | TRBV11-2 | CASSPRGTGEKLFF | TGTGCCAGCAGCCCGAGGGGGACAGGGGAAAAACTGTTTTTT
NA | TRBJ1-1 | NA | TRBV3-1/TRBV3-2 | CASSQDRRGAFF | TGTGCCAGCAGCCAAGACCGACGGGGTGCTTTCTTT
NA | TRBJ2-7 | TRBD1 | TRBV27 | CASSPRTGDYEQYF | TGTGCCAGCAGTCCTCGGACAGGAGACTACGAGCAGTACTTC
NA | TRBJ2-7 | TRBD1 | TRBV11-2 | CASSGTIDRAEQYF | TGTGCCAGCAGCGGTACAATAGACAGGGCCGAGCAGTACTTC